Detailed here is one T cell receptor (beta chain). Its matching antigen is unknown. The CDR3 consists of 13 residues. Germline V gene data show CDR1 as DFQATT and CDR2 as SNEGSKA (reference sequence). The J segment lost 2 bases and the V segment lost 7 bases, leaving 6 bases of the junction unmatched. This sample is part of a study of CD8 T cells in ankylosing spondylitis. Library preparation for TCR beta used quantitative 5'-RACE with molecular barcodes. TCRdb ran MiXCR on the 5' RACE reads and lists one entry per CDR3 protein. The table has approximately 400,000 distinct CDR3 sequences, 25% to 30% seen once; the top ten hold roughly 0.9%. General study points: Within peripheral blood, clones linked to disease were CD8+ and relatively rare. About 8 highly homologous variants formed a TCR beta motif that appeared characteristic of ankylosing spondylitis blood. Before this, some motif variants had been reported in reactive arthritis synovial fluid and blood.

V and J are TRBV20-1 and TRBJ2-7; TRBD1 matches at 9 bases. What was sequenced was blood, either unsorted or a sorted T cell fraction (not recorded which). This receptor was taken from a male donor with ankylosing spondylitis. The CDR3 is CSGEGTGTYEQYF. As DNA, the CDR3 is TGCAGTGGTGAAGGGACAGGGACCTACGAGCAGTACTTC.